This TCR beta chain was observed in a study of technical replicates of blood from a few donors (dated by TCRdb to the late 2010s). As regards this clone: Its antigen target is currently unknown. No base qualities exist here, and no much larger clone lies one base off it.

Ends trimmed: V by 1 base, J by 13 bases; bases unmatched to a gene: 10. CDR1 and CDR2 are drawn from the germline V gene: MGHDK, SYGVNS. The cysteine opens and the phenylalanine closes a CDR3 of 14 amino acids. CDR3 DNA only is kept here, 42 bases in frame from base 1. Libraries came from the immunoSEQ multiplex PCR assay. Entries here come from immuneACCESS through TCRdb and include only in-frame sequences with V and J called. Some clones fail to appear in such tables; in the studies checked, an unresolved V gene covers under half of the shortfall, and the cause of the remainder is unknown. For this sample there are roughly 85,000 clones; approximately 95% appear just once. The ten largest clonotypes hold under 0.3% of the sample.

The sequence joins TRBV25-1 to TRBJ2-1, and TRBD2 aligns with 7 junction nucleotides. The sequencing sample was made of T cells isolated from PBMCs. This clonotype originated in a human donor in good health. This receptor carries the CDR3 CASSEWGAGPIQFF. The DNA is TGTGCCAGCAGTGAATGGGGAGCGGGACCGATTCAGTTCTTC. The entire variable domain, with the stretches around the CDR3 drawn from the reference TRBV25-1 and TRBJ2-1 proteins, is EADIYQTPRYLVIGTGKKITLECSQTMGHDKMYWYQQDPGMELHLIHYSYGVNSTEKGDLSSESTVSRIRTEHFPLTLESARPSHTSQYLCASSEWGAGPIQFFGPGTRLTVL.